The TCR beta chain described here comes from a study of cytomegalovirus exposure and HLA in healthy donors. Study observations and caveats: Further analysis, carried out later, found HLA-associated TCR beta chains more clonally expanded than equally common other chains.

CDR1 SNHLY and CDR2 FYNNEI come from the germline V gene. This CDR3 comprises 17 residues. Trimming pared 11 bases from V and 7 bases from J, leaving 32 bases between. In the case of this clone: Its antigen is as yet unknown.

Primers for the PCR totalled 60 Vbeta and 13 Jbeta. Per the authors' pipeline: It was a later analysis that counted about 80 million unique TCR beta chains, of which approximately 11 million were shared. Clones were read by immunoSEQ multiplex PCR, and TCRdb kept only the in-frame ones, dropping some. V, J and clone size derive from that table, while D and trimming were established from the DNA sequence. The record lists about 150,000 clones, of which the ten most abundant hold around 1.6%. The material sequenced was PBMCs. This receptor was identified in a woman aged 50 to 60 in good health and CMV-seronegative. The chain carries TRBV2 and TRBJ1-2; a possible D gene is TRBD1 (6 bases). The CDR3 nucleotides read TGTGCCGTCCTATCAGTCGTGCAGGGGAGCCCTATTGGTGGCTACACCTTC. This translates into CAVLSVVQGSPIGGYTF. Filled out from reference TRBV2 and TRBJ1-2, the complete variable domain reads EPEVTQTPSHQVTQMGQEVILRCVPISNHLYFYWYRQILGQKVEFLVSFYNNEISEKSEIFDDQFSVERPDGSNFTLKIRSTKLEDSAMYFCAVLSVVQGSPIGGYTFGSGTRLTVV.